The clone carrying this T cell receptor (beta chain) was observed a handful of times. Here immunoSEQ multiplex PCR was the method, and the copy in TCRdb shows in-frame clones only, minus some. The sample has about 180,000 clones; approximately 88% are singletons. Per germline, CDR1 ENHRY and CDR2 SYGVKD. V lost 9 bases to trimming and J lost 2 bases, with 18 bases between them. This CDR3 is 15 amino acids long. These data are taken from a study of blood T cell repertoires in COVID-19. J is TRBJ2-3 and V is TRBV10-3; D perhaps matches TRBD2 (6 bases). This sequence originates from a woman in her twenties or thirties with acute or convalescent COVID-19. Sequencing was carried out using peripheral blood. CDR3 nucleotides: TGTGCCATTCTCGCCCGCGGGGAGAACACAGATACGCAGTATTTT. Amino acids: CAILARGENTDTQYF.